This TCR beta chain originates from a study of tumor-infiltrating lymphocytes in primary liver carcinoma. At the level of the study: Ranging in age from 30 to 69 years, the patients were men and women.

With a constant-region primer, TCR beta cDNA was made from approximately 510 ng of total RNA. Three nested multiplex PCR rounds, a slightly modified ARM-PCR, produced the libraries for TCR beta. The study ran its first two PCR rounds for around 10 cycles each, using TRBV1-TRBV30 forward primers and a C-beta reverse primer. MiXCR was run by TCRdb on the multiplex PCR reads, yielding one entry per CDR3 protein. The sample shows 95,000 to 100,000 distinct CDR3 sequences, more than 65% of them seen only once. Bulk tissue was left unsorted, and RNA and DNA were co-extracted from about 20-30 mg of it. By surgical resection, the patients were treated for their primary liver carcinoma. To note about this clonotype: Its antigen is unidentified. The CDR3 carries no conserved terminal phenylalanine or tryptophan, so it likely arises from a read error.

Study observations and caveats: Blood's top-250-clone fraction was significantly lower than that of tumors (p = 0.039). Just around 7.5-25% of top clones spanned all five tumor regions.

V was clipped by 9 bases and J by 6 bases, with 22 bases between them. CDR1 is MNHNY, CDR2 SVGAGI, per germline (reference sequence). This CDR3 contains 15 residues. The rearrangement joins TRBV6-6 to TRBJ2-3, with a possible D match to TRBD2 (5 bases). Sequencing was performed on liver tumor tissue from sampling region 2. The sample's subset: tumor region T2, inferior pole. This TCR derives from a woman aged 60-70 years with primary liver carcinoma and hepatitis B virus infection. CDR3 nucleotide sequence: TGTGCCAGTAGCCCAAGCGGAGAAGGCTGGGATACGCAGTATTTA. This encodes CASSPSGEGWDTQYL.